The rows below give T cell receptor beta chains drawn from one sample of a study of blood T cell repertoires in COVID-19. Here immunoSEQ multiplex PCR was the method, and the copy in TCRdb shows in-frame clones only, minus some. The profile covers about 68,000 clones, with 75% to 90% appearing a single time and over 7.5% taken by the ten largest. Sequencing was done on a sample of peripheral blood. These receptors all stem from a man aged 25-45 years with acute or convalescent COVID-19. Each CDR3 is given without its conserved first and last residue. The D gene is left open where the match is weak. Size is stated for part of the rows, as once, few or many counts, or as a class when the clone is expanded.

size | D | J | V | length | CDR3
once | NA | TRBJ2-1 | TRBV30 | 9 | AWSRVNEQF
NA | TRBD1 | TRBJ2-7 | TRBV10-3 | 11 | AITPTGYDEQY
NA | TRBD2 | TRBJ2-1 | TRBV29-1 | 12 | SVGSLAGVNEQF
NA | NA | TRBJ2-7 | TRBV18 | 11 | ASSPVSSYEQY
NA | TRBD1 | TRBJ1-6 | TRBV14 | 11 | ASSHIQGTPLH
NA | NA | TRBJ2-5 | TRBV27 | 12 | ASSTDIRQETQY
NA | NA | TRBJ1-2 | TRBV19 | 13 | ASRSGGISNYGYT
few | TRBD2 | TRBJ2-2 | TRBV7-9 | 16 | ASSPPRTSGRYTGELF
few | TRBD1 | TRBJ2-7 | TRBV11-2 | 14 | ASSFPPGQGRREQY
NA | TRBD2 | TRBJ2-2 | TRBV30 | 16 | AWSVRVSGRATTGELF
NA | TRBD1 | TRBJ2-7 | TRBV25-1 | 10 | ASSSGGYEQY